Each of the 13 T cell receptor beta chains below was sequenced from the same sample in a study of cytomegalovirus exposure and HLA in healthy donors. PCR used 60 Vbeta primers and 13 Jbeta primers. Sequenced by immunoSEQ multiplex PCR; TCRdb stores in-frame clones only, minus some. The sample lists 150,000 to 200,000 clones; approximately 78% were seen once. Sample: PBMCs. The source of these receptors is a woman in her forties or fifties in good health and CMV-seropositive.

This chain joins TRBV6-5 and TRBJ1-2; 9 bases match TRBD1. V lost 5 bases to trimming and J lost 9 bases; unmatched junction nucleotides: 7. CDR1 is MNHEY and CDR2 is SVGAGI in the germline V gene. The CDR3 runs to 13 residues. CDR3 nucleotides: TGTGCCAGCAGTGCTGGACAGGGGTGGAGCTACACCTTC. This sequence encodes CASSAGQGWSYTF.

About this clone itself: At one end, the junction sequence differs from germline, possibly due to a read error. The rearrangement uses TRBV7-9 and TRBJ2-3; 12 nucleotides line up with TRBD2. There are 15 residues in the CDR3. The germline V gene has CDR1 SEHNR and CDR2 FQNEAQ (reference sequence). The CDR3 nucleotides are TGTTCCAGCAGAATCCTAGCGGGGGGGGTGGATACGCAGTATTTT. The encoded protein is CSSRILAGGVDTQYF.

The chain combines TRBV18 with TRBJ2-7; 7 bases are shared with TRBD2. The germline V gene has CDR1 KGHSH and CDR2 LQKENI. The V and J ends lost 3 bases and 3 bases, in that order; junction bases with no gene match: 5. This CDR3 has 14 residues. The CDR3, as DNA: TGTGCCAGCTCACCCGGGAGGAAGAACTACGAGCAGTACTTC. Encoded protein: CASSPGRKNYEQYF.

V and J are TRBV4-1 and TRBJ2-3; D is perhaps TRBD1 (5 bases). The V and J ends lost 1 base and 1 base respectively, with 12 bases between them. The CDR3 sequence is 16 residues long. Germline CDR1 reads MGHRA; CDR2 reads YSYEKL. This CDR3 reads CASSQVGAGRTDTQYF. In nucleotides, the CDR3 is TGCGCCAGCAGCCAAGTCGGCGCAGGGCGCACAGATACGCAGTATTTT.

The chain uses TRBV5-1 and TRBJ2-3; TRBD2 might be the D (6 bases). This CDR3 region has 14 residues. V lost 0 bases and J 3 bases, leaving 8 bases between the germline ends. Germline V lookup: CDR1 SGHRS, CDR2 YFSETQ. The CDR3, as DNA: TGCGCCAGCAGCTTGGATCGGGGGACAGATACGCAGTATTTT. It encodes CASSLDRGTDTQYF.

V usage is TRBV29-1 and J usage is TRBJ2-3, with 11 bases identical to TRBD2. J gave up 3 bases and V 4 bases, and 3 bases lay outside the gene matches. CDR1 and CDR2 from the germline V gene are SQVTM and ANQGSEA. This CDR3 has 14 amino acids. The DNA of the CDR3 is TGCAGCGTTGGAGTAGCGGGGGGGACAGATACGCAGTATTTT. Its protein product is CSVGVAGGTDTQYF.

The CDR3 DNA sequence: TGTGCCAGCATCCCGACAGGGGCAACGGGCACTGAAGCTTTCTTT. This encodes CASIPTGATGTEAFF. V is TRBV11-2 and J is TRBJ1-1; 8 positions agree with TRBD1. In germline, CDR1 is SGHAT, CDR2 FQNNGV. Unmatched junction bases numbered 11, after V lost 7 bases and J lost 4 bases. CDR3 size: 15 residues.

The chain links TRBV4-3 to TRBJ2-5; D is possibly TRBD1 (6 bases). Germline CDR1 reads LGHNA; CDR2 reads YSLEER. Deletions cut 3 bases from V and 5 bases from J, with 25 bases between. The CDR3 sequence is 18 residues long. CDR3 DNA sequence: TGCGCCAGCAGCCAGGAGACAGACAGGCTAGGTAAATTGGAGACCCAGTACTTC. It specifies CASSQETDRLGKLETQYF.

As concerns this clone: The junction differs from germline at one of its ends, possibly a read error. The V call is TRBV7-7, the J call TRBJ1-5, with 7 bases matching TRBD1. The CDR3 contains 14 residues. In germline, CDR1 is SSHAT, CDR2 FNYEAQ (reference sequence). In DNA, the CDR3 is TGTGCTAGCAGCCTTGGGACAGATAATCAGCCCCAGCATTTT. Amino acid sequence: CASSLGTDNQPQHF.

The rearrangement links TRBV6-5 to TRBJ2-7; a weak D match, TRBD1 (6 bases). Germline V gene sequence: CDR1 MNHEY, CDR2 SVGAGI. The CDR3 is 16 residues long. Trimming took off 0 bases at V and 0 bases at J, with 12 bases between the two ends. The CDR3 region is CASSYSWDTSSYEQYF. The CDR3 coding sequence is TGTGCCAGCAGTTACTCGTGGGACACCAGCTCCTACGAGCAGTACTTC.

Comments on this clone: One end of the junction fails to match germline, which may point to a read error. The gene calls are TRBV10-3 and TRBJ1-2; 7 bases match TRBD1. The V gene's germline CDR1 is ENHRY and CDR2 SYGVKD. The CDR3 sequence is 12 residues long. The CDR3 DNA is TGTGCCATCAGTGATCCGACAGGGAGTGGCGCCTTC. Protein: CAISDPTGSGAF.

V and J are TRBV7-2 and TRBJ1-5; tentative D call: TRBD1 (5 bases). V was cut by 3 bases and J by 0 bases, with 9 bases left in between. The germline V gene encodes CDR1 SGHTA and CDR2 FQGNSA. This CDR3 spans 15 amino acids. The CDR3 protein is CASSLGGYSNQPQHF. CDR3 DNA sequence: TGTGCCAGCAGCTTGGGGGGATATAGCAATCAGCCCCAGCATTTT.

This clone has a single count. This chain's CDR3 is CASSLVAGHEQFF. DNA of the CDR3: TGCGCCAGCAGCTTGGTAGCGGGGCATGAGCAGTTCTTC. This chain uses TRBV5-1 with TRBJ2-1, with 8 bases that match TRBD2. Germline V lookup: CDR1 SGHRS, CDR2 YFSETQ. The trim removed 0 bases at V and 8 bases at J, leaving 1 base unmatched. The CDR3 runs to 13 residues.